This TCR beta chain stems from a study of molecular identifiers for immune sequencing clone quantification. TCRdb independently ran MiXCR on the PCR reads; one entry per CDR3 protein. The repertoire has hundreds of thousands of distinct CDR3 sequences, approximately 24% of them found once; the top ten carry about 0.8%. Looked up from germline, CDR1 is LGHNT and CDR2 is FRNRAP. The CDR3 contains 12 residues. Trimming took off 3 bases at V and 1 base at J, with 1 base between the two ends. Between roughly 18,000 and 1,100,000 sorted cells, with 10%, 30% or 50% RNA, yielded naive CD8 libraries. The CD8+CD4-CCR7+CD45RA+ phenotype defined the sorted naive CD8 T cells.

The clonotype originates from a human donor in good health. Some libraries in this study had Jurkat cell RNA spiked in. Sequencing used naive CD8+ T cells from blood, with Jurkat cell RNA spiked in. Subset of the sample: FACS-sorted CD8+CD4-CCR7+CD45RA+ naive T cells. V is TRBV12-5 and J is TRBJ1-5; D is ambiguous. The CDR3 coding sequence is TGTGCTAGTGGTTTAAGCAATCAGCCCCAGCATTTT. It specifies CASGLSNQPQHF.